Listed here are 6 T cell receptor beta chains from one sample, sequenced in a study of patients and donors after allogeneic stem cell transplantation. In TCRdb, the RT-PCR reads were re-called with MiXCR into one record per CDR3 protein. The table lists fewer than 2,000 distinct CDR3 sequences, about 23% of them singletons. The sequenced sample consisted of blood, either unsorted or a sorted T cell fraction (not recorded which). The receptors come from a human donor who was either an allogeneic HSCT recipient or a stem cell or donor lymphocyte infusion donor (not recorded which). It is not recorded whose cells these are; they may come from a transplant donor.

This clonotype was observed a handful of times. CDR3 DNA: TGCAGCGTTGTTGGACACTTGAACACTGAAGCTTTCTTT. This translates into CSVVGHLNTEAFF. The V call is TRBV29-1, the J call TRBJ1-1, with D possibly TRBD1 on 5 matching bases. Per the germline V gene, CDR1 is SQVTM and CDR2 is ANQGSEA. The CDR3 sequence is 13 residues long. V lost 4 bases and J 0 bases, leaving 9 bases between the germline ends.

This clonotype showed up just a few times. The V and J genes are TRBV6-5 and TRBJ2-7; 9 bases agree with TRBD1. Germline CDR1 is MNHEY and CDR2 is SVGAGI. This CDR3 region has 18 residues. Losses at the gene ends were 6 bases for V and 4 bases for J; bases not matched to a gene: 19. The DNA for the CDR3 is TGTGCCAGCAGCAAACACGAGACCGGGACAGGGAAGGTGTACGAGCAGTACTTC. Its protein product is CASSKHETGTGKVYEQYF.

The CDR3 DNA reads TGCAGCGTTGAGGAGTCGGTTACTAACTATGGCTACACCTTC. Its protein is CSVEESVTNYGYTF. V is TRBV29-1 and J is TRBJ1-2; unclear D gene. Germline CDR1 and CDR2: SQVTM and ANQGSEA. There are 14 residues in the CDR3. Trimming shortened V by 3 bases and J by 0 bases, and 11 bases separated the two germline ends.

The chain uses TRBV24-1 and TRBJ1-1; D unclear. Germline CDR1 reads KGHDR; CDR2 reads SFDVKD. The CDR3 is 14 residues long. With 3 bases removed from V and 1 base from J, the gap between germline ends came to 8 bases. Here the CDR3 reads CATSDGAANTEAFF. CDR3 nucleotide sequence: TGTGCCACCAGTGATGGAGCAGCGAACACTGAAGCTTTCTTT.

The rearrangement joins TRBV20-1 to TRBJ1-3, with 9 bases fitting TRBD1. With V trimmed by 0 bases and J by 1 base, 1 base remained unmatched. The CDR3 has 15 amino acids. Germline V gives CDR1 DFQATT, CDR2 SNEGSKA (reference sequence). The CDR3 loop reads CSAREQGASGNTIYF. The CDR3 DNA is TGCAGTGCTAGAGAACAGGGGGCGTCTGGAAACACCATATATTTT.

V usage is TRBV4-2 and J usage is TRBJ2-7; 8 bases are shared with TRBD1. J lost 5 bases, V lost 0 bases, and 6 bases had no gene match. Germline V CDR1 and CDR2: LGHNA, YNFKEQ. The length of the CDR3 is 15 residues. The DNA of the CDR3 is TGTGCCAGCAGCCAAGATTCCGGGGACAGGAACGAGCAGTACTTC. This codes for CASSQDSGDRNEQYF.